A selection of T cell receptor beta chains follows, all from one sample in a study of blood T cell repertoires in COVID-19. TCRdb's copy holds only in-frame clones and misses some; the assay was immunoSEQ multiplex PCR. Among about 250,000 clones listed, roughly four fifths were seen once. The specimen sequenced was peripheral blood. The receptor set was obtained from a woman in her seventies with acute or convalescent COVID-19. Both conserved end residues are part of each CDR3. D genes are given only for firm matches. Size is omitted from some rows. Given values are once, few, many or a class for expanded clones.

.	TRBV3-1/TRBV3-2	.	TRBJ1-1	CASSQAPGSYTEAFF	TGTGCCAGCAGCCAAGCTCCGGGATCTTACACTGAAGCTTTCTTT
.	TRBV15	.	TRBJ2-2	CASGGTGELFF	TGTGCCTCCGGAGGAACCGGGGAGCTGTTTTTT
.	TRBV25-1	.	TRBJ1-4	CASSEIYWGGANEKLFF	TGTGCCAGCAGTGAGATTTATTGGGGGGGAGCTAATGAAAAACTGTTTTTT
TRBD1	TRBV10-3	.	TRBJ1-6	CASGTGTGNSPLHF	TGTGCCAGCGGGACCGGGACAGGGAATTCACCCCTCCACTTT
TRBD1	TRBV6-5	.	TRBJ1-2	CASSYRAGTGGYGYTF	TGTGCCAGCAGTTACAGAGCCGGGACAGGGGGCTATGGCTACACCTTC
TRBD1	TRBV5-6	few	TRBJ1-6	CASSFRDSYNSPLHF	TGTGCCAGCAGCTTCCGGGACAGCTATAATTCACCCCTCCACTTT
.	TRBV19	.	TRBJ1-4	CASRKQAEKEMFF	TGTGCCAGTAGGAAACAGGCCGAAAAAGAAATGTTTTTT
.	TRBV5-5	few	TRBJ1-1	CASSFAGAQLLNTEAFF	TGTGCCAGCAGCTTTGCGGGGGCTCAACTGTTGAACACTGAAGCTTTCTTT
.	TRBV2	.	TRBJ1-2	CASRPWGSGQFNYGYTF	TGTGCCAGCAGGCCCTGGGGTTCCGGACAGTTTAACTATGGCTACACCTTC
.	TRBV5-5	.	TRBJ1-5	CASSLEGMQPQHF	TGTGCCAGCAGCTTGGAGGGGATGCAGCCCCAGCATTTT
TRBD2	TRBV5-6	once	TRBJ2-5	CASSLIPSGRETQYF	TGTGCCAGCAGCTTGATCCCTAGCGGACGAGAGACCCAGTACTTC
TRBD1	TRBV28	.	TRBJ1-5	CASGGQAYLSSRNQPQHF	TGTGCCAGCGGGGGACAGGCATACCTCTCGTCGCGCAATCAGCCCCAGCATTTT
.	TRBV11-2	.	TRBJ1-2	CASSAWEGSVGYTF	TGTGCCAGCAGCGCGTGGGAGGGTTCGGTAGGCTACACCTTC
.	TRBV9	few	TRBJ2-4	CASSVGQENIQYF	TGTGCCAGCAGCGTAGGCCAGGAAAACATTCAGTACTTC
.	TRBV7-2	once	TRBJ1-5	CASSNRNNQPQHF	TGTGCCAGCAGCAACAGGAACAATCAGCCCCAGCATTTT
.	TRBV2	.	TRBJ2-7	CASSDRGYEQYF	TGTGCCAGCAGTGACAGGGGTTACGAGCAGTACTTC
.	TRBV19	.	TRBJ1-2	CASSIPIYGYTF	TGTGCCAGTAGTATCCCCATCTATGGCTACACCTTC
.	TRBV14	.	TRBJ1-2	CASSQDRTGGYTF	TGTGCCAGCAGCCAAGATCGAACGGGTGGCTACACCTTC
TRBD2	TRBV19	few	TRBJ2-1	CASSTYFGGVYNEQFF	TGTGCCAGTAGTACGTACTTTGGGGGGGTCTACAATGAGCAGTTCTTC
TRBD2	TRBV7-2	.	TRBJ2-2	CAGGGRTGELFF	TGTGCAGGCGGGGGACGCACCGGGGAGCTGTTTTTT
TRBD1	TRBV6-2/TRBV6-3	.	TRBJ1-4	CASSMPGQGNEKLFF	TGTGCCAGCAGTATGCCGGGACAGGGGAATGAAAAACTGTTTTTT
.	TRBV7-2	.	TRBJ2-7	CASSPQVGWATSEQYF	TGTGCCAGCAGCCCCCAGGTGGGTTGGGCAACGAGCGAGCAGTACTTC
.	TRBV19	.	TRBJ1-6	CASSTRTENSPLHF	TGTGCCAGTAGTACGCGGACAGAAAATTCACCCCTCCACTTT
.	TRBV5-1	.	TRBJ2-7	CASSLSAGSSYEQYF	TGCGCCAGCAGCTTGTCGGCGGGGAGCTCCTACGAGCAGTACTTC
.	TRBV30	.	TRBJ1-3	CAWAHRGNTIYF	TGTGCCTGGGCCCACAGGGGAAACACCATATATTTT
TRBD1	TRBV6-2/TRBV6-3	.	TRBJ1-5	CASSSADRVSNQPQHF	TGTGCCAGCAGTTCCGCGGACAGGGTAAGCAATCAGCCCCAGCATTTT
.	TRBV21-1	few	TRBJ1-2	CASSTATEVHYGYTF	TGTGCCAGCAGCACTGCGACCGAGGTCCATTATGGCTACACCTTC
TRBD2	TRBV25-1	.	TRBJ2-5	CASSATSGGLWETQYF	TGTGCCAGCAGTGCGACTAGCGGGGGGCTTTGGGAGACCCAGTACTTC
TRBD1	TRBV5-1	.	TRBJ1-6	CASSSGQVSSYNSPLHF	TGCGCCAGCAGCTCAGGACAGGTTAGCTCCTATAATTCACCCCTCCACTTT
.	TRBV20-1	.	TRBJ1-3	CSASQGENTIYF	TGCAGTGCTAGTCAGGGTGAAAACACCATATATTTT
TRBD1	TRBV4-3	.	TRBJ2-7	CASSQGRDRVAYEQYF	TGCGCCAGCAGCCAAGGGAGGGACAGGGTCGCCTACGAGCAGTACTTC
TRBD1	TRBV4-3	once	TRBJ2-2	CASSRDSVGELFF	TGCGCCAGCAGCCGGGACAGCGTCGGGGAGCTGTTTTTT
.	TRBV19	.	TRBJ1-1	CASRAPTGGKNTEAFF	TGTGCCAGTAGGGCCCCAACAGGAGGGAAGAACACTGAAGCTTTCTTT
.	TRBV5-1	.	TRBJ2-5	CASSIREQETQYF	TGCGCCAGCAGTATCCGGGAGCAAGAGACCCAGTACTTC
TRBD2	TRBV9	.	TRBJ2-1	CASSVGGTIQELFF	TGTGCCAGCAGCGTAGGCGGGACTATACAGGAACTGTTCTTC
TRBD1	TRBV7-2	.	TRBJ1-2	CASSPQGARNYGYTF	TGTGCCAGCAGCCCCCAGGGGGCCAGGAACTATGGCTACACCTTC
.	TRBV7-7	.	TRBJ2-1	CASSLEAGNEQFF	TGTGCCAGCAGCTTAGAGGCGGGTAATGAGCAGTTCTTC
.	TRBV19	.	TRBJ2-5	CASSRSDQETQYF	TGTGCCAGTAGTAGGTCGGACCAAGAGACCCAGTACTTC
.	TRBV7-2	few	TRBJ2-5	CASNEPGRIETQYF	TGTGCCAGCAACGAACCGGGTCGGATAGAGACCCAGTACTTC
.	TRBV18	.	TRBJ2-7	CASSPTTDYEQYF	TGTGCCAGCTCACCCACTACTGACTACGAGCAGTACTTC
TRBD1	TRBV18	.	TRBJ1-3	CASSLTGEVGNTIYF	TGTGCCAGCTCACTGACAGGGGAGGTTGGAAACACCATATATTTT
TRBD1	TRBV10-3	.	TRBJ1-3	CATSAGQGKNTIYF	TGTGCCACCTCGGCCGGACAGGGGAAAAACACCATATATTTT
TRBD1	TRBV7-2	.	TRBJ2-7	CASTLVGQGMHYEQYF	TGTGCCAGCACCCTAGTGGGACAGGGGATGCATTACGAGCAGTACTTC
.	TRBV20-1	.	TRBJ1-1	CSARWGSEAFF	TGCAGTGCTAGATGGGGCTCTGAAGCTTTCTTT
TRBD2	TRBV6-5	.	TRBJ2-7	CASSPPGLAGDEQYF	TGTGCCAGCAGCCCACCGGGACTAGCGGGGGACGAGCAGTACTTC
.	TRBV28	.	TRBJ1-1	CASRPDWNTEAFF	TGTGCCAGCAGACCTGACTGGAACACTGAAGCTTTCTTT
TRBD1	TRBV5-8	.	TRBJ2-5	CASSLLRGQGWEETQYF	TGTGCCAGCAGCCTTCTTCGAGGACAGGGATGGGAAGAGACCCAGTACTTC
TRBD1	TRBV5-5	.	TRBJ1-1	CASSLTGGNTEAFF	TGTGCCAGCAGCTTGACAGGGGGGAACACTGAAGCTTTCTTT
.	TRBV28	.	TRBJ1-5	CASSLQAGQRNQPQHF	TGTGCCAGCAGTTTACAGGCAGGGCAGCGCAATCAGCCCCAGCATTTT
TRBD1	TRBV7-2	.	TRBJ1-5	CASSLGAGGSNQPQHF	TGTGCCAGCAGCTTAGGGGCAGGGGGTAGCAATCAGCCCCAGCATTTT
.	TRBV7-8	few	TRBJ2-7	CASSRQGEQYF	TGTGCCAGCAGCCGTCAGGGGGAGCAGTACTTC
TRBD2	TRBV25-1	.	TRBJ2-1	CASSELSGGSNEQFF	TGTGCCAGCAGTGAATTATCGGGGGGGAGCAATGAGCAGTTCTTC
.	TRBV27	.	TRBJ2-7	CASSLTARYEQYF	TGTGCCAGCAGTTTGACAGCTAGGTACGAGCAGTACTTC
.	TRBV18	.	TRBJ1-4	CASSQPGGGTNEKLFF	TGTGCCAGCTCCCAACCCGGGGGAGGAACTAATGAAAAACTGTTTTTT
.	TRBV4-3	.	TRBJ2-1	CASSQDWGGLATYNEQFF	TGCGCCAGCAGCCAAGATTGGGGGGGCCTAGCGACCTACAATGAGCAGTTCTTC